The 21 T cell receptor beta chains below come from one sample, sequenced in a study of OX40 agonist ivuxolimab in advanced cancers. Library method: the immunoSEQ multiplex PCR assay. Here the immuneACCESS table is served through TCRdb, limited to in-frame sequences with V and J called. Missing clones are a known gap in these copies; in checked studies unresolved V genes cover under half, and the rest lacks a known reason. Here the sample has 75,000 to 90,000 clones; roughly 90% occur a single time. The top ten clonotypes cover 1.1% of the sample. The sequences come from CD4+ or CD8+ T cells sorted from blood, collected in a trial of the OX40 agonist ivuxolimab. The receptors were sampled from an adult with an advanced solid tumor such as melanoma, head and neck, liver or kidney cancer.

V gene TRBV5-1 combines with J gene TRBJ2-1; D is perhaps TRBD1 (5 bases). Germline CDR1 SGHRS, CDR2 YFSETQ. The length of the CDR3 is 12 residues. V was shortened by 1 base and J by 10 bases, with 9 bases between the two germline ends. The CDR3 spells CASSLQAGEQFF. Written as DNA, the CDR3 is TGCGCCAGCAGCTTGCAGGCAGGGGAGCAGTTCTTC.

This clone showed up just a few times. The gene calls are TRBV5-1 and TRBJ2-2, with unresolved D. The CDR3 totals 13 residues. Germline assignment: CDR1 SGHRS and CDR2 YFSETQ. V lost 2 bases to trimming and J lost 6 bases, with 8 bases between them. Here the CDR3 reads CASSFNGAGELFF. Written as DNA, the CDR3 is TGCGCCAGCAGCTTCAATGGGGCCGGGGAGCTGTTTTTT. Filled out from reference TRBV5-1 and TRBJ2-2, the complete variable domain reads KAGVTQTPRYLIKTRGQQVTLSCSPISGHRSVSWYQQTPGQGLQFLFEYFSETQRNKGNFPGRFSGRQFSNSRSEMNVSTLELGDSALYLCASSFNGAGELFFGEGSRLTVL.

The V and J genes are TRBV18 and TRBJ2-6; no definite D call. This CDR3 spans 14 amino acids. Germline CDR1 and CDR2: KGHSH and LQKENI. Trimming pared 3 bases from V and 2 bases from J, leaving 5 bases between. CDR3 nucleotide sequence: TGTGCCAGCTCACCCGATGCTGGGGCCAACGTCCTGACTTTC. The encoded protein is CASSPDAGANVLTF.

This rearrangement joins TRBV18 to TRBJ1-1; no definite D call. The V and J ends lost 4 bases and 5 bases respectively, with 11 bases between them. The CDR3 covers 13 residues. Germline V lookup: CDR1 KGHSH, CDR2 LQKENI. CDR3 sequence (DNA): TGTGCCAGCTCACTTATCGACCAAACTGAAGCTTTCTTT. It translates to CASSLIDQTEAFF.

This chain's CDR3 is CASSFKARDYGYTF. CDR3 coding DNA: TGTGCCAGCAGCTTCAAGGCTCGGGACTATGGCTACACCTTC. This chain connects TRBV7-2 to TRBJ1-2; D not certain. Deletions cut 3 bases from V and 3 bases from J, with 11 bases between. The CDR3 spans 14 residues. Germline V gene data show CDR1 as SGHTA and CDR2 as FQGNSA.

The J gene is TRBJ2-3, the V gene TRBV2; possibly TRBD2 for D (6 bases). Per germline, CDR1 SNHLY and CDR2 FYNNEI. This CDR3 is 14 amino acids long. V was pared by 7 bases and J by 2 bases, with 13 bases between. DNA for the CDR3: TGTGCCAGCATCGGATTAGCGGCCACAGATACGCAGTATTTT. Amino acid sequence: CASIGLAATDTQYF.

The chain joins TRBV28 to TRBJ1-2, with D perhaps TRBD1 (5 bases). The CDR3 has 13 residues. From germline, CDR1 is MDHEN and CDR2 SYDVKM. Trimming took 2 bases from V and 3 from J, leaving 7 bases between them. The CDR3 sequence is CASSLTGYYGYTF. The CDR3 nucleotides are TGTGCCAGCAGTTTAACAGGTTACTATGGCTACACCTTC.

The chain combines TRBV2 with TRBJ2-3; maybe TRBD1 (5 bases). V lost 8 bases and J 1 base, leaving 10 bases between the germline ends. The CDR3 covers 13 residues. Germline V gene lookup returns CDR1 SNHLY and CDR2 FYNNEI. The CDR3 DNA is TGTGCCAGCGTAGGACATCGCACAGATACGCAGTATTTT. It translates to CASVGHRTDTQYF.

This clone has a single count. The chain has TRBV5-1 and TRBJ2-1; 8 positions agree with TRBD1. The trim removed 3 bases at V and 9 bases at J, leaving 11 bases unmatched. The CDR3 runs to 15 residues. The germline CDR1 and CDR2 sequences are SGHRS and YFSETQ. DNA of the CDR3: TGCGCCAGCAGCTCCCCTGGAACCGGGACAGGTGAGCAGTTCTTC. Translation gives CASSSPGTGTGEQFF.

This clone was counted a single time. This chain joins TRBV12-5 and TRBJ2-7, with D maybe TRBD2 (5 bases). V gave up 8 bases and J gave up 9 bases, with 14 bases separating them. This CDR3 has 11 amino acids. Germline CDR1 and CDR2: LGHNT and FRNRAP. In nucleotides, the CDR3 is TGTGCTAGTCGGGGAGTGGACGGGCAGTACTTC. Protein sequence: CASRGVDGQYF.

The chain uses TRBV28 and TRBJ2-7; D might be TRBD1 (6 bases). CDR1 and CDR2 (germline): MDHEN, SYDVKM. The CDR3 is made up of 16 amino acids. The ends were cut back, 6 bases at V and 2 bases at J, with 20 bases in the middle. CDR3 in DNA: TGTGCCAGCAGGAGGAGCACAGGGTCCGTGACCTACGAGCAGTACTTC. It encodes CASRRSTGSVTYEQYF.

As DNA, the CDR3 is TGTGCCAGCAGCCGTCCATCCGGGGGAGTAGCGGAGACCCAGTACTTC. It codes for CASSRPSGGVAETQYF. This chain uses TRBV14 with TRBJ2-5, with D perhaps TRBD2 (6 bases). In germline, CDR1 is SGHDN, CDR2 FVKESK. The CDR3 spans 16 residues. The V end lost 4 bases, the J end lost 5 bases, and 20 bases lay between the germline ends.

This clone has just a few counts. J is TRBJ1-2 and V is TRBV25-1, with D tentatively TRBD1 (6 bases). The V end was cut by 4 bases, the J end by 8 bases, with 20 bases between. Germline V gives CDR1 MGHDK, CDR2 SYGVNS. CDR3 length: 15 residues. The CDR3 is CASSASGAPWMGYTF. The CDR3 bases are TGTGCCAGCAGTGCCTCAGGGGCCCCCTGGATGGGCTACACCTTC.

The gene calls are TRBV30 and TRBJ2-5; D possibly corresponds to TRBD2 (6 bases). The CDR3 spans 14 residues. The V gene's germline CDR1 is GTSNPN and CDR2 SVGIG (reference sequence). The ends were cut back, 3 bases at V and 6 bases at J, with 17 bases in the middle. The DNA of the CDR3 is TGTGCCTGGAGCGAAATCAGGGCGGGGAAGACCCAGTACTTC. Translated, it gives CAWSEIRAGKTQYF.

V gene TRBV18 combines with J gene TRBJ1-1; D may be TRBD1 (5 bases). Germline assignment: CDR1 KGHSH and CDR2 LQKENI. CDR3 length: 14 residues. V was trimmed by 3 bases and J by 5 bases, leaving 13 bases between them. CDR3 region: CASSPNSGGTEAFF. Here the CDR3 DNA reads TGTGCCAGCTCACCTAATTCGGGGGGGACTGAAGCTTTCTTT.

The rearrangement uses TRBV19 and TRBJ1-2, with D possibly being TRBD1 (6 bases). This CDR3 is built from 14 residues. V lost 5 bases and J 2 bases, leaving 12 bases between the germline ends. The V gene's germline CDR1 is LNHDA and CDR2 SQIVND (reference sequence). The chain's CDR3 is CASSAGQGNYGYTF. The CDR3 nucleotides read TGTGCCAGTAGTGCGGGGCAGGGGAACTATGGCTACACCTTC.

The chain has TRBV10-3 and TRBJ1-1; TRBD1 might be the D (6 bases). CDR1 and CDR2 from the germline V gene are ENHRY and SYGVKD. The CDR3 contains 14 residues. V was clipped by 6 bases and J by 1 base, with 12 bases between them. CDR3 nucleotides: TGTGCCATCAGCAGACAGGCTAAGAACACTGAAGCTTTCTTT. Protein sequence: CAISRQAKNTEAFF.

This rearrangement joins TRBV2 to TRBJ1-2; D possibly corresponds to TRBD1 (6 bases). Trimming left V 0 bases short and J 8 bases short, with 13 bases between. This CDR3 spans 14 amino acids. Per the germline V gene, CDR1 is SNHLY and CDR2 is FYNNEI. The CDR3 loop is CASSEAGGAQGYTF. As DNA, the CDR3 is TGTGCCAGCAGTGAAGCTGGGGGGGCGCAGGGCTACACCTTC.

The genes are TRBV2 and TRBJ2-5; 8 bases fit TRBD1. This CDR3 is 14 amino acids long. Germline CDR1 SNHLY, CDR2 FYNNEI. The junction had 2 bases not matched to a gene; V was cut back by 3 bases and J by 2 bases. Here the CDR3 reads CASSDWTGQETQYF. The CDR3 coding sequence is TGTGCCAGCAGTGATTGGACAGGGCAAGAGACCCAGTACTTC.

This chain uses TRBV5-1 with TRBJ2-2; no firm D call. V gave up 0 bases and J gave up 4 bases, with 10 bases separating them. Germline assignment: CDR1 SGHRS and CDR2 YFSETQ. The CDR3 has 15 residues. CDR3 region: CASSLADAATGELFF. In nucleotides, the CDR3 is TGCGCCAGCAGCTTGGCGGACGCCGCCACCGGGGAGCTGTTTTTT.

This sequence joins TRBV2 and TRBJ2-7; the D is unclear. The V end was cut by 0 bases, the J end by 6 bases, with 9 bases between. The germline V gene encodes CDR1 SNHLY and CDR2 FYNNEI. The CDR3 totals 13 residues. The CDR3 DNA sequence: TGTGCCAGCAGTGAAGCCCCCTGGGTCGAGCAGTACTTC. Translated: CASSEAPWVEQYF.